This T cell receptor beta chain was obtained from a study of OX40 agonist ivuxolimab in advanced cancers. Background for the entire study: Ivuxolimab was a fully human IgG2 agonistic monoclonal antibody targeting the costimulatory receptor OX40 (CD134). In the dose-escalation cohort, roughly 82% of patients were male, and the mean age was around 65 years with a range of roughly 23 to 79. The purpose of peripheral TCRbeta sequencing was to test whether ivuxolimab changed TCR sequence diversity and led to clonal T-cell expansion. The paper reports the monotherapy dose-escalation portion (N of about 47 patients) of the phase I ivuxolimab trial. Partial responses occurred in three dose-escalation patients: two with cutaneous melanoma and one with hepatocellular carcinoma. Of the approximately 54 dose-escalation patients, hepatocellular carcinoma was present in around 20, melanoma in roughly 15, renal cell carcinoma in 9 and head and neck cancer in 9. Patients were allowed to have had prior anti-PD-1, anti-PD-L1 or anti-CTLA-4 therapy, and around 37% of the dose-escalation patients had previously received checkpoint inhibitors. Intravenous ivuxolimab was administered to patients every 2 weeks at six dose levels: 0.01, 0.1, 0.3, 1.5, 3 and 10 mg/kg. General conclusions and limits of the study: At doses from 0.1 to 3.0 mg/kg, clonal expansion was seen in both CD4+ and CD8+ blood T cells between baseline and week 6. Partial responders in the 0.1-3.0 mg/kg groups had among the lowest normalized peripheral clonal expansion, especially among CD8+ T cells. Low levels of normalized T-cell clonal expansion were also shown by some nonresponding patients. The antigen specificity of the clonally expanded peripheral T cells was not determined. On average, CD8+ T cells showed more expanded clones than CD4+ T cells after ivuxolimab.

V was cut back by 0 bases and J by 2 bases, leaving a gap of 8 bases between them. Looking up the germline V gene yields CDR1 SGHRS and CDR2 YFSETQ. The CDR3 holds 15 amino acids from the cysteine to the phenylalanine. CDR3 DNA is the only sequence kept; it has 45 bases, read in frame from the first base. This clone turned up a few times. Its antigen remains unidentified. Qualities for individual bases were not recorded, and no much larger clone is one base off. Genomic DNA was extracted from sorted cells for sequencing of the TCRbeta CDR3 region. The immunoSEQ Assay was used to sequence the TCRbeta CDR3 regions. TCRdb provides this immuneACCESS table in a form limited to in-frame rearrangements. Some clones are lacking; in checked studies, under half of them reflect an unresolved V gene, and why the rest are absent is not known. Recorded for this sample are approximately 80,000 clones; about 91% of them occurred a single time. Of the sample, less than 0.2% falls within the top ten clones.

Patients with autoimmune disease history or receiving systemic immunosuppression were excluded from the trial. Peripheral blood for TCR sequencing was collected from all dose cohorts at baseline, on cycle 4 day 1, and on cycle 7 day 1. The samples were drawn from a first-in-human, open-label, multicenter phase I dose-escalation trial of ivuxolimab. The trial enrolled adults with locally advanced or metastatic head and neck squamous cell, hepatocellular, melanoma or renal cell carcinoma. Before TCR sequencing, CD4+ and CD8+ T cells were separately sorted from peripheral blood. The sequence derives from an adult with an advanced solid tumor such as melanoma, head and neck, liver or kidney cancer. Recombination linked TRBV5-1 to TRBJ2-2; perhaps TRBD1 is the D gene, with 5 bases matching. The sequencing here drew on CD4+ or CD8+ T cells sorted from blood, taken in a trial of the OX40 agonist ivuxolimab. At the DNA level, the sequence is TGCGCCAGCAGCTTGGATCAGGGTAACACCGGGGAGCTGTTTTTT. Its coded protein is CASSLDQGNTGELFF.